Shown below are 9 T cell receptor beta chains from a single sample sequenced in a study of shared clonotypes between healthy human individuals. Clones were sequenced by immunoSEQ multiplex PCR, and TCRdb holds only the in-frame ones, with some missing. The data show around 500,000 clones, about 79% seen once. Sequenced material: PBMCs. Receptor source: a woman aged 40-49 years in good health. Some clones in this sample may be carry-over from other donors' samples.

This clone was seen only a few times. Within the sample, other DNA sequences also encode this same CDR3. The V call is TRBV5-1, the J call TRBJ2-7, with D possibly called TRBD1 or TRBD2 (5 bases each). Germline CDR1 SGHRS, CDR2 YFSETQ. V gave up 1 base and J gave up 2 bases, with 10 bases separating them. The CDR3 has 14 amino acids. The CDR3 loop is CASSLILGAYEQYF. Written as DNA, the CDR3 is TGCGCCAGCAGCTTGATACTGGGGGCCTACGAGCAGTACTTC.

The chain carries TRBV19 and TRBJ2-3; D not certain. There are 14 residues in the CDR3. Trimming removed 7 bases at V and 1 base at J, with 12 bases between. From germline, CDR1 is LNHDA and CDR2 SQIVND (reference sequence). The CDR3 nucleotides are TGTGCCAGTACCCTGGGCCGGGGCACAGATACGCAGTATTTT. This encodes CASTLGRGTDTQYF.

V is TRBV7-9 and J is TRBJ1-1; D might be TRBD1 (5 bases). CDR3 length equals 14 residues. The V end lost 0 bases, the J end lost 4 bases, and 9 bases lay between the germline ends. Germline assignment: CDR1 SEHNR and CDR2 FQNEAQ (reference sequence). The CDR3 here is CASSLAGGGTEAFF. The DNA of the CDR3 is TGTGCCAGCAGCTTAGCCGGTGGGGGCACTGAAGCTTTCTTT.

This clone showed up just once. The chain employs TRBV11-2 and TRBJ2-1; TRBD2 might be the D (5 bases). V was shortened by 3 bases and J by 7 bases, with 13 bases between the two germline ends. The CDR3 has 14 amino acids. The germline gives CDR1 SGHAT, CDR2 FQNNGV. DNA for the CDR3: TGTGCCAGCAGCTTTATAGGGAGTAGGAATGAGCAGTTCTTC. This codes for CASSFIGSRNEQFF.

This rearrangement joins TRBV5-4 to TRBJ1-4; TRBD1 matches 7 bases. V trimming: 3 bases; J trimming: 5 bases; junction bases outside the gene matches: 10. The CDR3 extends over 16 amino acids. Germline values: CDR1 SGHNT, CDR2 YYREEE (reference sequence). The CDR3 loop reads CASSSHRGRKNEKLFF. The DNA for the CDR3 is TGTGCCAGCAGCTCGCACAGGGGACGAAAGAATGAAAAACTGTTTTTT.

This chain joins TRBV30 and TRBJ1-1, with TRBD1 as a possible D gene (6 bases). The V end lost 0 bases, the J end lost 4 bases, and 12 bases lay between the germline ends. Germline V lookup: CDR1 GTSNPN, CDR2 SVGIG (reference sequence). The CDR3 has 14 amino acids. CDR3 nucleotide sequence: TGTGCCTGGAGTGTATTGGGGGCGCGCACTGAAGCTTTCTTT. As protein: CAWSVLGARTEAFF.

The chain employs TRBV28 and TRBJ2-5; D is uncertain. The CDR3 loop spans 12 amino acids. Trimming cost V 4 bases and J 4 bases, with 7 bases left between them. Germline V gene data show CDR1 as MDHEN and CDR2 as SYDVKM. CDR3: CASSYAPETQYF. DNA for the CDR3: TGTGCCAGCAGTTACGCCCCAGAGACCCAGTACTTC.

The genes are TRBV28 and TRBJ2-1; D not certain. CDR1 and CDR2 from the germline V gene are MDHEN and SYDVKM. Trimming removed 5 bases at V and 2 bases at J, with 4 bases between. The CDR3 is 12 amino acids. CDR3 nucleotides: TGTGCCAGCAGTCCCGCCTACAATGAGCAGTTCTTC. This gives the protein CASSPAYNEQFF.

There are a few counts of this clone. The V call is TRBV30, the J call TRBJ2-5, with 10 positions matching TRBD2. Losses at the gene ends were 2 bases for V and 1 base for J; bases not matched to a gene: 4. This CDR3 spans 15 amino acids. CDR1 GTSNPN and CDR2 SVGIG come from the germline V gene (reference sequence). This CDR3 reads CAWSNGLAAQETQYF. As DNA, the CDR3 is TGTGCCTGGAGTAATGGACTAGCGGCCCAAGAGACCCAGTACTTC.